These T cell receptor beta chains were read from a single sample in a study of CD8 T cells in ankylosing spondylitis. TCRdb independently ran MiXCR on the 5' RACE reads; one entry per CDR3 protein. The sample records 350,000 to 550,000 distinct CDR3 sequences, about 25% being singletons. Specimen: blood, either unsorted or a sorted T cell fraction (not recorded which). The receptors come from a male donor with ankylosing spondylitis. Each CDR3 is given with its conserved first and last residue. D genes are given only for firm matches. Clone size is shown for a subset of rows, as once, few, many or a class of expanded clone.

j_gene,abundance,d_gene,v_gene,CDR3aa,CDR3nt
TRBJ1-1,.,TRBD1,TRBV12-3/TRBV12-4,CASSLAFRAAGGPRGTEAFF,TGTGCCAGCAGTTTAGCCTTCCGTGCGGCAGGGGGCCCTAGGGGGACTGAAGCTTTCTTT
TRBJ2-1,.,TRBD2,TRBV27,CASSLEVSSGRSSYNEQFF,TGTGCCAGCAGTTTAGAGGTGTCTAGCGGGAGGAGCTCCTACAATGAGCAGTTCTTC
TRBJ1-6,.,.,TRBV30,CAGDSPLHF,TGTGCCGGGGATTCACCCCTCCACTTT
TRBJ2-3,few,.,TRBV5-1,CASSPGPGGTDTQYF,TGCGCCAGCAGCCCGGGACCAGGAGGAACAGATACGCAGTATTTT
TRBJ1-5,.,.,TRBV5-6,CASSLFWAASQPQHF,TGTGCCAGCAGCTTGTTCTGGGCAGCCTCTCAGCCCCAGCATTTT
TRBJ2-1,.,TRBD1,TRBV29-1,CSVDSWQGATNEQFF,TGCAGCGTTGATTCATGGCAGGGGGCGACGAATGAGCAGTTCTTC
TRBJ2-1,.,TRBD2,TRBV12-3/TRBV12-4,CASRHASGRSGEQFF,TGTGCCAGCAGACATGCTAGCGGGAGATCGGGGGAGCAGTTCTTC
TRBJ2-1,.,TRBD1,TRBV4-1,CASSQAWQGADNEQFF,TGCGCCAGCAGCCAAGCATGGCAGGGGGCGGACAATGAGCAGTTCTTC
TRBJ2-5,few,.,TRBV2,CASSGLGQETQYF,TGTGCCAGCTCGGGACTCGGGCAAGAGACCCAGTACTTC
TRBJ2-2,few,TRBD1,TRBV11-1,CASSFGQGAPSNTGELFF,TGTGCCAGCAGCTTTGGACAGGGGGCCCCCTCGAACACCGGGGAGCTGTTTTTT
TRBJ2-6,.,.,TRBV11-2,CASSLDGVSSSGANVLTF,TGTGCCAGCAGCTTAGACGGTGTCTCGTCCTCTGGGGCCAACGTCCTGACTTTC
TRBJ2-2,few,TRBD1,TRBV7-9,CASSLAPGQGNGELFF,TGTGCCAGCAGCTTAGCTCCGGGACAGGGAAACGGGGAGCTGTTTTTT
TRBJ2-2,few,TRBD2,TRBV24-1,CATSDYGTSGSRGTGELFF,TGTGCCACCAGTGATTACGGGACTAGCGGGAGTCGTGGGACCGGGGAGCTGTTTTTT
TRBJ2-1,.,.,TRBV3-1,CASSLSAGGQNEQFF,TGTGCCAGCAGTCTATCCGCCGGGGGTCAGAATGAGCAGTTCTTC
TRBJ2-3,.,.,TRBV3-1,CASSQEISAEGADTQYF,TGTGCCAGCAGCCAAGAGATTAGCGCCGAGGGGGCAGATACGCAGTATTTT
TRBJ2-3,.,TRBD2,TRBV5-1,CASSLGTSGQVTDTQYF,TGCGCCAGCAGCTTGGGGACTAGCGGGCAGGTGACAGATACGCAGTATTTT
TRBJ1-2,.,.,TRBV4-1,CASSHPPEIYGYTF,TGCGCCAGCAGCCATCCCCCAGAGATCTATGGCTACACCTTC
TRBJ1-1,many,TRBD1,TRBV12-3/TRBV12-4,CASSFGTVNTEAFF,TGTGCCAGCAGTTTTGGGACAGTGAACACTGAAGCTTTCTTT
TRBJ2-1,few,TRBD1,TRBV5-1,CASSSTGTGGHEQFF,TGCGCCAGCAGCTCGACCGGGACAGGGGGTCATGAGCAGTTCTTC
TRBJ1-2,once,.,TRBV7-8,CASSLGSGYNYGYTF,TGTGCCAGCAGCTTAGGAAGCGGGTATAACTATGGCTACACCTTC
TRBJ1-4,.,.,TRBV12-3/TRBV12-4,CASSLSNEKLFF,TGTGCCAGCAGTTTATCTAATGAAAAACTGTTTTTT
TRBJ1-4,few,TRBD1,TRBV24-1,CATSDPSTGDNEKLFF,TGTGCCACCAGTGATCCCTCGACAGGGGATAATGAAAAACTGTTTTTT
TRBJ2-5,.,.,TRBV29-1,CSVDLGGHETQYF,TGCAGCGTTGATTTGGGGGGGCACGAGACCCAGTACTTC
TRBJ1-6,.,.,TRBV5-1,CASSPISSYNSPLHF,TGCGCCAGCAGCCCGATAAGCTCCTATAATTCACCCCTCCACTTT
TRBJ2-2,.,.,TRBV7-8,CASSPGHRVGTGELFF,TGTGCCAGCAGCCCAGGCCATAGGGTCGGCACCGGGGAGCTGTTTTTT
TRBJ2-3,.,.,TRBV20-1,CSAPFQHPDTQYF,TGCAGTGCCCCTTTCCAACATCCAGATACGCAGTATTTT
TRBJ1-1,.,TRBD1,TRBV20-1,CSAKEGARDQAFF,TGCAGTGCTAAGGAGGGGGCAAGGGACCAAGCTTTCTTT
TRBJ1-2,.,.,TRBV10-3,CAISEESYGYTF,TGTGCCATCAGTGAGGAGAGCTATGGCTACACCTTC
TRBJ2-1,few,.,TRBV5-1,CASSPRTDNEQFF,TGCGCCAGCAGCCCCCGGACGGACAATGAGCAGTTCTTC
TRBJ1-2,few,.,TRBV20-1,CSAKAGQGSFYGYTF,TGCAGTGCCAAAGCGGGGCAGGGGAGTTTCTATGGCTACACCTTC
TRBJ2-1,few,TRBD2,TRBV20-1,CSAGTSGRDNEQFF,TGCAGTGCGGGGACTAGCGGGAGGGATAATGAGCAGTTCTTC
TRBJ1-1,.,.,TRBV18,CASSQSGDPEAFF,TGTGCCAGCTCACAATCGGGAGACCCTGAAGCTTTCTTT
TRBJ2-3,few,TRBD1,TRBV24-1,CATSEVSQGTDTQYF,TGTGCCACCAGTGAAGTATCACAGGGGACAGATACGCAGTATTTT
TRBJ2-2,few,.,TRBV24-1,CATSGASAGELFF,TGTGCCACCAGTGGGGCTAGCGCCGGGGAGCTGTTTTTT
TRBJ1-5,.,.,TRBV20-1,CSANFVGGGKDQPQHF,TGCAGTGCAAACTTCGTGGGGGGGGGCAAGGATCAGCCCCAGCATTTT
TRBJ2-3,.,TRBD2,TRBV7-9,CASSLSTSGSRSDTQYF,TGTGCCAGCAGCTTAAGTACTAGCGGGAGTAGGTCAGATACGCAGTATTTT
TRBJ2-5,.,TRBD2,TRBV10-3,CAIRSLAGSETQYF,TGTGCCATCAGGTCTCTAGCGGGATCTGAGACCCAGTACTTC
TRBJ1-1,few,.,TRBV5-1,CASSLRQTENTEAFF,TGCGCCAGCAGCTTGAGACAGACAGAAAACACTGAAGCTTTCTTT
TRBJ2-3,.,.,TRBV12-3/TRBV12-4,CASSSPPDTQYF,TGTGCCAGCAGTTCACCGCCAGATACGCAGTATTTT
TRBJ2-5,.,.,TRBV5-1,CASSLDPSGTGETQYF,TGCGCCAGCAGCTTGGATCCCTCAGGGACCGGGGAGACCCAGTACTTC
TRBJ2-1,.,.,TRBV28,CASRTNRVRNEQFF,TGTGCCAGCCGCACGAACAGGGTTAGGAATGAGCAGTTCTTC
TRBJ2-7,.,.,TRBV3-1,CASSQLAGHEQYF,TGTGCCAGCAGCCAGCTGGCAGGCCACGAGCAGTACTTC
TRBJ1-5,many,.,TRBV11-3,CASSAGGNQPQHF,TGTGCCAGCAGCGCGGGAGGCAATCAGCCCCAGCATTTT
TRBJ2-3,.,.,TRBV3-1,CASTKSGDTDTQYF,TGTGCCAGCACTAAGTCGGGGGACACAGATACGCAGTATTTT
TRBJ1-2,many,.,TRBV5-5,CASSLMTAGVYGYTF,TGTGCCAGCAGCCTCATGACGGCAGGCGTCTATGGCTACACCTTC
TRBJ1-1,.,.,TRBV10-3,CAISDTNTEAFF,TGTGCCATCAGTGACACGAACACTGAAGCTTTCTTT
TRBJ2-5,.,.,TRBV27,CASRNFLAQETQYF,TGTGCCAGCAGGAACTTTCTAGCGCAAGAGACCCAGTACTTC